The present entry profiles one T cell receptor beta chain with its context. Its antigen target is currently unknown. Per-base qualities were not stored, and no clone one base away is much larger. This specimen's time point label, interpreted: pretreatment peripheral blood. The cohort included 29 patients with locally advanced or metastatic urothelial carcinoma who were treated at Memorial Sloan Kettering on a trial protocol. Peripheral blood mononuclear cells were collected pretreatment and during treatment, with between 1 and 8 total time points obtained per patient. The Qiagen DNeasy Blood extraction kit was used to purify genomic DNA from total PBMCs and tumor samples. PBMCs were collected pretreatment and during treatment, and were isolated and stored as previously described. The data derive from a study of PD-L1 blockade in urothelial cancer (dated by TCRdb to between 2016 and 2019). As for the study more broadly: Every patient began therapy around 2014 and was given atezolizumab 1,200 mg intravenously every 3 weeks. About 90% of the 29 patients were males with bladder-origin urothelial cancer, and about 65% of the roughly 30 reported a prior smoking history. Patients had an ECOG performance status of 0 or 1 and had received between 0 and 3 prior chemotherapy regimens. Blood samples were analyzed 3 weeks after the start of treatment (second dose) and 6 weeks after the start of treatment. Blood samples gave a median of approximately 150,000 T cells and 80,000 to 95,000 unique TCRs, with a median clonality of 0.080. The study, an exploratory multi-omic analysis, examined somatic, immune and clinical correlates of response to PD-L1 blockade with atezolizumab in urothelial cancer. TCR sequencing covered pretreatment tumor samples and matched, serially collected peripheral blood taken before and after atezolizumab treatment. Durable clinical benefit meant progression-free survival longer than 6 months, and TCR features were also tested against progression-free and overall survival. Whole exome sequencing and RNA sequencing of pretreatment tumors were performed alongside TCR sequencing in the same patients. Durable clinical benefit was achieved by nine patients but not by the remaining 20. Pretreatment blood TCR-seq was available for around 29 patients, at least one posttreatment blood collection was obtained for around 25 patients, and tumor TCR-seq was available for around 25 patients. Results the study describes overall, beyond this receptor: Because of the small sample size (n ≈ 30) and the many exploratory analyses performed, the results are intended to be regarded as hypothesis-generating. A pretreatment peripheral blood TCR clonality below the median was linked to improved progression-free and overall survival. Greater expansion of tumor-associated TCR clones in peripheral blood 3 weeks after the start of treatment was observed in patients with durable benefit (n ≈ 24, p = 0.022).

Synthetic TCR analog templates were spiked into each PCR so that absolute template abundance could be estimated from read counts. The immunoSEQ assay used bias-controlled V and J gene primers to amplify TCRbeta CDR3 regions from genomic DNA. Sequencing of rearranged TCRbeta segments was done at approximately 20X coverage. Per the original workflow: Clustering was used to correct sequencing errors, and CDR3s were annotated against IMGT so that V, D and J genes could be assigned. Only productive TCRbeta rearrangements were used in downstream analyses, excluding out-of-frame or stop-codon sequences. Clonality was calculated as one minus the Shannon entropy normalized by the log of the number of unique productive sequences. Clones differing between time points or between blood and tumor were identified by Fisher's exact test with Benjamini-Hochberg correction at adjusted p below 0.01. TCRdb holds this immuneACCESS table with in-frame rearrangements only. Some clones are missing; in checked studies, unresolved V genes explain under half, and the rest has no known cause. V and J calls plus clone size are reproduced from that table; the DNA served to infer D and trimming. The sample table holds tens of thousands of clones, of which roughly 90% were seen once. The ten top clones hold 3.5% to 5% of the sample.

Trimming costs V 5 bases and J 3 bases, and their ends lie 10 bases apart. There are 14 amino acids in the CDR3, from cysteine to phenylalanine inclusive. Only CDR3 DNA remains: 42 bases, in frame from the first base. The germline V gene (reference sequence) specifies LNHDA as CDR1 and SQIVND as CDR2. The chain joins TRBV19 to TRBJ1-4, with TRBD1 perhaps the D gene, on 6 matching bases. This specimen was PBMCs, taken around atezolizumab (anti-PD-L1) treatment. The TCR sequence derives from a man between 65 and 80 years old with urothelial cancer. The bases are TGTGCCAGTAGTCACAGGGTGGCTAATGAAAAACTGTTTTTT. It specifies CASSHRVANEKLFF.